These 27 T cell receptor beta chains came from one sample sequenced in a study of T cells in Graves' hyperthyroidism and ophthalmopathy. TCR beta CDR3 regions were amplified from RNA. The TCR CDR3 first-round RT-PCR relied on the HTBI primer set. TCRdb reprocessed the multiplex PCR reads with MiXCR, giving one entry per CDR3 protein. The sample includes nearly 600,000 distinct CDR3 sequences, 11% to 15% of them seen just once. Specimen: blood. The source is a woman in her 30s with Graves' hyperthyroidism that later progressed to Graves' ophthalmopathy.

This clonotype came up many times. The V call is TRBV2, the J call TRBJ2-3; 7 bases map to TRBD2. The length of the CDR3 is 13 residues. V shed 7 bases and J 2 bases; nucleotides not matched to a gene: 3. Per germline, CDR1 SNHLY and CDR2 FYNNEI. CDR3 in DNA: TGTGCCAGCACTAGCGGTGTCACAGATACGCAGTATTTT. Amino acid sequence: CASTSGVTDTQYF.

This clonotype has only a few counts. The genes are TRBV14 and TRBJ1-3; D not certain. The CDR3 length is 13 residues. V was shortened by 5 bases and J by 1 base, with 6 bases between the two germline ends. The V gene's germline CDR1 is SGHDN and CDR2 FVKESK. CDR3 DNA sequence: TGTGCCAGCAGCAGGAGATCTGGAAACACCATATATTTT. Protein product: CASSRRSGNTIYF.

This clonotype has just a few counts. The chain is built from TRBV4-1 and TRBJ1-2; 7 bases fit TRBD1. CDR1 is MGHRA and CDR2 is YSYEKL in the germline V gene. Trimming cost V 4 bases and J 7 bases; bases outside gene matches: 6. This CDR3 spans 13 amino acids. Here the CDR3 reads CASSPTTGSGYTF. The CDR3 nucleotides read TGCGCCAGCAGCCCTACGACAGGGTCTGGCTACACCTTC.

This clonotype has at least ten counts. The chain carries TRBV7-8 and TRBJ2-5, with 10 bases lining up with TRBD1. The V gene end was trimmed by 1 base and the J gene end by 5 bases; junction bases not matched to a gene: 4. The CDR3 runs 15 residues. CDR1 SGHVS and CDR2 FQNEAQ come from the germline V gene. The CDR3 DNA reads TGTGCCAGCAGCTTAGGCGGGACAGGGGATGAGACCCAGTACTTC. As protein: CASSLGGTGDETQYF.

This clonotype showed up just a few times. A much larger clone sits a single nucleotide away, making a read error possible. Because the CDR3 is missing its conserved closing phenylalanine or tryptophan, this is likely a read error. The chain combines TRBV7-2 with TRBJ2-5; D is uncertain. The germline V gene has CDR1 SGHTA and CDR2 FQGNSA. V lost 1 base and J 9 bases, leaving 9 bases between the germline ends. CDR3 size: 12 residues. The CDR3 bases are TGTGCCAGCAGCTTAGTGTTAGGGTCCCAGTACCTC. Its protein product is CASSLVLGSQYL.

A few counts support this clonotype. This chain joins TRBV30 and TRBJ1-1; D call uncertain. The CDR3 covers 13 residues. Germline V gene lookup returns CDR1 GTSNPN and CDR2 SVGIG (reference sequence). Trimming removed 0 bases from V and 2 bases from J, with 7 bases in between. CDR3: CAWSVGYNTEAFF. CDR3 DNA sequence: TGTGCCTGGAGTGTAGGGTATAACACTGAAGCTTTCTTT.

This clonotype was counted between two and nine times. This chain links TRBV10-3 with TRBJ2-3; D possibly corresponds to TRBD2 (5 bases). The ends were cut back, 7 bases at V and 4 bases at J, with 12 bases in the middle. The CDR3 is made up of 13 amino acids. The germline V gene has CDR1 ENHRY and CDR2 SYGVKD. CDR3 loop: CAINLSEADTQYF. DNA for the CDR3: TGTGCCATCAACCTTAGCGAGGCAGATACGCAGTATTTT.

Of note for this clonotype: This could be a read error, since a much larger clone is one nucleotide away. The rearrangement links TRBV7-9 to TRBJ1-1; D is ambiguous. Germline V lookup: CDR1 SEHNR, CDR2 FQNEAQ (reference sequence). This CDR3 comprises 12 residues. The CDR3 DNA sequence: TGTGCCGGCAGCTTAGTCGACGGAGAAGCTTTCTTT. This encodes CAGSLVDGEAFF.

This chain links TRBV12-3 or TRBV12-4 with TRBJ1-6; 8 nucleotides align to TRBD1. V gave up 5 bases and J gave up 3 bases; unmatched junction bases: 6. CDR3 length equals 16 residues. CDR3 amino acids: CASSPRTGLYNSPLHF. The CDR3 DNA is TGTGCCAGCAGTCCTCGGACAGGGCTCTATAATTCACCCCTCCACTTT.

This chain links TRBV30 with TRBJ2-1; the D is unclear. This CDR3 is built from 12 residues. The V gene lost 5 bases and the J gene lost 4 bases, with 9 bases spanning the gap. Germline CDR1 reads GTSNPN; CDR2 reads SVGIG (reference sequence). The CDR3 here is CAWAHQYNEQFF. For the CDR3, the DNA is TGTGCCTGGGCTCACCAATACAATGAGCAGTTCTTC.

This clonotype was recorded a few times. This sequence joins TRBV5-4 and TRBJ2-5; the D gene could be TRBD1 or TRBD2 (6 bases each). The CDR3 loop spans 17 amino acids. Per the germline V gene, CDR1 is SGHNT and CDR2 is YYREEE (reference sequence). Trimming pared 0 bases from V and 4 bases from J, leaving 19 bases between. The CDR3 protein is CASSLAGRAGGPETQYF. The CDR3 DNA reads as TGTGCCAGCAGCTTGGCGGGGCGGGCCGGGGGCCCAGAGACCCAGTACTTC.

This clonotype has ten or more counts. The chain employs TRBV5-1 and TRBJ2-4; 10 positions agree with TRBD1. The CDR3 totals 17 residues. The germline CDR1 and CDR2 sequences are SGHRS and YFSETQ. Trimming took 0 bases from V and 1 from J; bases not matched to a gene: 4. In DNA, the CDR3 is TGCGCCAGCAGCTTGGGACAGGGGGCTGAGGCCAAAAACATTCAGTACTTC. Protein: CASSLGQGAEAKNIQYF.

This clonotype was seen many times. This CDR3 is CASKIREGRRSGRSYEQYF. The CDR3 DNA is TGTGCCAGTAAGATCAGAGAGGGTCGACGGAGCGGGAGGAGCTACGAGCAGTACTTC. The V gene is TRBV19, the J gene TRBJ2-7, with 9 bases aligning to TRBD2. V was pared by 7 bases and J by 3 bases, with 22 bases of the junction left unmatched. The CDR3 runs to 19 residues. Germline-derived CDR1 and CDR2 are LNHDA and SQIVND (reference sequence).

The chain combines TRBV7-9 with TRBJ2-1, with D tentatively TRBD2 (6 bases). The V end lost 3 bases, the J end lost 2 bases, and 11 bases lay between the germline ends. Germline values: CDR1 SEHNR, CDR2 FQNEAQ (reference sequence). The CDR3 is made up of 15 amino acids. CDR3 residues: CASSFRLVPYNEQFF. For the CDR3, the DNA is TGTGCCAGCAGCTTCCGACTAGTTCCCTACAATGAGCAGTTCTTC.

This clonotype showed up just a few times. V and J are TRBV5-6 and TRBJ1-5; 10 bases fit TRBD1. Trimming at V came to 3 bases and at J to 6 bases, leaving 9 bases not matched to a gene. The CDR3 contains 16 residues. CDR1 is SGHDT, CDR2 YYEEEE, per germline. CDR3 sequence: CASSSWRQGAGQPQHF. CDR3 DNA: TGTGCCAGCAGCTCGTGGAGACAGGGGGCAGGTCAGCCCCAGCATTTT.

This clonotype was seen ten or more times. This chain connects TRBV19 to TRBJ2-1; tentatively, D is TRBD2 (5 bases). The CDR3 is 20 amino acids. Between the trimmed V and J ends, which lost 3 bases and 0 bases, there was a span of 24 bases. Germline V gene lookup returns CDR1 LNHDA and CDR2 SQIVND (reference sequence). The CDR3 DNA reads as TGTGCCAGTAGTATCACGCGCGGGTGGTCCCCGGGCAGCTCCTACAATGAGCAGTTCTTC. This gives the protein CASSITRGWSPGSSYNEQFF.

This clonotype has at least ten counts. The rearrangement joins TRBV12-3 or TRBV12-4 to TRBJ2-3, with D possibly matching TRBD1 (6 bases). This CDR3 is built from 12 residues. The ends were cut back, 8 bases at V and 4 bases at J, with 10 bases in the middle. The DNA for the CDR3 is TGTGCCAGCGAAGGACAGTCAGATACGCAGTATTTT. Its protein is CASEGQSDTQYF.

This clonotype was found many times. The J gene is TRBJ1-6, the V gene TRBV19, with D unresolved. Trimming left V 10 bases short and J 7 bases short, with 17 bases between. The CDR3 covers 14 residues. CDR1 is LNHDA and CDR2 is SQIVND in the germline V gene (reference sequence). The DNA of the CDR3 is TGTGCCACCGCACTCTCGGTTCAAAATTCACCCCTCCACTTT. It specifies CATALSVQNSPLHF.

The sample holds one count of this clonotype. This may stem from a read error, because a much larger clone lies one nucleotide away. The chain couples TRBV19 to TRBJ2-3; 7 positions agree with TRBD1. The CDR3 loop spans 16 amino acids. The germline gives CDR1 LNHDA, CDR2 SQIVND (reference sequence). The DNA of the CDR3 is TGTGCCAGTAGTATCGCCGGGACAGCTAGCACAGAAACGCAGTATTTT. This gives the protein CASSIAGTASTETQYF.

This clonotype has ten or more counts. This chain uses TRBV12-3 or TRBV12-4 with TRBJ2-7, with a possible D match to TRBD1 (6 bases). Trimming removed 3 bases at V and 5 bases at J, with 11 bases between. The CDR3 runs to 13 residues. The CDR3 nucleotides read TGTGCCAGCAGTTTTCCAGGGGTCAACGAGCAGTACTTC. As protein: CASSFPGVNEQYF.

This clonotype was seen once. A much bigger clone sits one base away, suggesting this may be a read error. The V gene is TRBV5-5, the J gene TRBJ2-5, with D perhaps matching TRBD2 (7 bases). V was trimmed by 7 bases and J by 2 bases, leaving 18 bases between them. The germline gives CDR1 SGHKS, CDR2 YYEKEE (reference sequence). The CDR3 spans 15 residues. The CDR3 sequence is CASGWGGRGQETQYF. The CDR3 DNA is TGTGCCAGCGGCTGGGGGGGCAGGGGACAAGAGACCCAGTACTTC.

This clonotype has more than one count but fewer than ten. The chain uses TRBV20-1 and TRBJ1-5; unclear D gene. Germline CDR1 DFQATT, CDR2 SNEGSKA (reference sequence). The length of the CDR3 is 14 residues. The V end was cut by 3 bases, the J end by 4 bases, with 13 bases between. In nucleotides, the CDR3 is TGCAGTGCTAGCGAGGCAGACCGGAATCAGCCCCAGCATTTT. This sequence encodes CSASEADRNQPQHF.

The count of this clonotype is one. J is TRBJ1-2 and V is TRBV12-3 or TRBV12-4, with TRBD1 matching over 8 bases. The trim removed 4 bases at V and 8 bases at J, leaving 6 bases unmatched. The CDR3 runs to 13 residues. The CDR3 spells CASSWAGGGGYTF. CDR3 DNA: TGTGCCAGCAGTTGGGCAGGGGGCGGCGGCTACACCTTC.

This clonotype showed up many times. This chain connects TRBV29-1 to TRBJ2-3; 9 bases map to TRBD2. CDR1 and CDR2 from the germline V gene are SQVTM and ANQGSEA. This CDR3 is 15 amino acids long. V shed 2 bases and J 5 bases; nucleotides not matched to a gene: 8. The CDR3: CSVERLAEQGDTQYF. CDR3 in DNA: TGCAGCGTTGAACGACTAGCGGAGCAAGGAGATACGCAGTATTTT.

With respect to this clonotype: This may stem from a read error, because a much larger clone lies one nucleotide away. The chain joins TRBV30 to TRBJ1-2; a weak D match, TRBD1 (5 bases). This CDR3 has 11 residues. The V and J ends lost 8 bases and 4 bases respectively, with 11 bases between them. The germline V gene encodes CDR1 GTSNPN and CDR2 SVGIG (reference sequence). The CDR3 coding sequence is TGTGCCCGGGGCAGAACCTATGGCTACACCTTC. Translated, it gives CARGRTYGYTF.

This clonotype was detected many times. This rearrangement joins TRBV18 to TRBJ1-1, with no clear D. V lost 2 bases to trimming and J lost 4 bases, with 8 bases between them. The CDR3 runs to 13 residues. Germline V CDR1 and CDR2: KGHSH, LQKENI. This CDR3 is CASSPGQLTEAFF. The CDR3 DNA follows: TGTGCCAGCTCACCAGGCCAGCTCACTGAAGCTTTCTTT.

This clonotype was picked up many times. The chain employs TRBV30 and TRBJ2-3; 9 bases map to TRBD1. CDR3 length: 13 amino acids. The ends lost 8 bases at V and 3 bases at J; junction bases unmatched: 6. Germline CDR1 and CDR2: GTSNPN and SVGIG (reference sequence). This chain's CDR3 is CAGGTGSTDTQYF. CDR3 in DNA: TGTGCCGGGGGGACAGGGAGTACAGATACGCAGTATTTT.